This TCR beta chain was recovered during a study of blood T cells in healthy people across ages. This clonotype was counted a few times. Combining a sample-barcoded 5' primer with a J-beta primer mix, a second PCR ran for about 6 to 11 cycles. Each CDR3 protein gets one entry after TCRdb re-called the 5' RACE reads with MiXCR. The table shows some 1,800,000 distinct CDR3 sequences, with roughly two fifths occurring only once. The CDR3 length is 14 residues. Germline V gives CDR1 MNHNS, CDR2 SASEGT. V gave up 4 bases and J gave up 10 bases, with 16 bases separating them. The chain has TRBV6-1 and TRBJ1-4, with D perhaps TRBD1 (6 bases). Material for sequencing was blood. This clonotype was obtained from a human donor in good health. The CDR3 spells CASSGTGISGKLFF. The CDR3 DNA reads as TGTGCCAGCAGTGGTACAGGGATCTCTGGAAAACTGTTTTTT.